The subject of this entry is one T cell receptor beta chain. The data were obtained in a study of cytomegalovirus exposure and HLA in healthy donors. V lost 0 bases to trimming and J lost 4 bases, with 6 bases between them. The germline V gene has CDR1 GTSNPN and CDR2 SVGIG (reference sequence). This CDR3 is built from 13 residues. PCR amplification relied on 60 Vbeta primers (plus 13 Jbeta primers). TCRdb's table, derived via immunoSEQ multiplex PCR, lists solely in-frame clones and lacks some. The data show 180,000 or so clones, roughly 80% seen once. The sequence derives from a middle-aged woman in good health and CMV-seropositive. J is TRBJ2-2 and V is TRBV30, with D uncertain. The sequencing sample was made of PBMCs. CDR3 protein: CAWSVLRTGELFF. For the CDR3, the DNA is TGTGCCTGGAGTGTTCTCCGCACCGGGGAGCTGTTTTTT.